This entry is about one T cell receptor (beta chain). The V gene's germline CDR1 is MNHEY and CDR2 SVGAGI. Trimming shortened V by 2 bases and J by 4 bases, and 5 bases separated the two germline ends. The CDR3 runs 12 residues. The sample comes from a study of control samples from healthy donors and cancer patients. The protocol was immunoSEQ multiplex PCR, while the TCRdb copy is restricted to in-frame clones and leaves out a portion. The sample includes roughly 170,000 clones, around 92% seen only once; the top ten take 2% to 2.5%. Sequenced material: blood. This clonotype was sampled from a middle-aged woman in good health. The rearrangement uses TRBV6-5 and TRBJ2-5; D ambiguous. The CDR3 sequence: CASSYRAETQYF. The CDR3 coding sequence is TGTGCCAGCAGTTACAGGGCAGAGACCCAGTACTTC.